This T cell receptor beta chain was observed in a study of T cells after yellow fever vaccination. Study background: Some fractions had low cell numbers, and these were prepared with SMART-Seq v4 Ultra Low Input.

Findings and limits, study-wide: Abundant clonotypes from the bulk population could have been carried over as contaminants into FACS-sorted repertoires. There was a small share of clonotypes that showed up in both the CD4 and CD8 compartments.

This clonotype was observed a handful of times. What it recognizes is unknown. As TCR cDNA was made by 5'RACE template switching, a universal primer site and UMIs were added. TCRdb itself ran the 5' RACE reads through MiXCR, one entry per CDR3 protein. The table shows some 550,000 distinct CDR3 sequences, with 19% occurring only once. The sample here was PBMCs, taken 15 days after the yellow fever booster vaccination. The source of this sequence is a man younger than 45 who received the YFV17D yellow fever vaccine.

The CDR3 is CSARTGLGAGELFF. The CDR3 region has the DNA TGCAGTGCTAGAACTGGATTGGGTGCCGGGGAGCTGTTTTTT. This chain connects TRBV20-1 to TRBJ2-2; D is undetermined. The V gene's germline CDR1 is DFQATT and CDR2 SNEGSKA (reference sequence). The CDR3 covers 14 residues. Trimming left V 2 bases short and J 6 bases short, with 13 bases between.